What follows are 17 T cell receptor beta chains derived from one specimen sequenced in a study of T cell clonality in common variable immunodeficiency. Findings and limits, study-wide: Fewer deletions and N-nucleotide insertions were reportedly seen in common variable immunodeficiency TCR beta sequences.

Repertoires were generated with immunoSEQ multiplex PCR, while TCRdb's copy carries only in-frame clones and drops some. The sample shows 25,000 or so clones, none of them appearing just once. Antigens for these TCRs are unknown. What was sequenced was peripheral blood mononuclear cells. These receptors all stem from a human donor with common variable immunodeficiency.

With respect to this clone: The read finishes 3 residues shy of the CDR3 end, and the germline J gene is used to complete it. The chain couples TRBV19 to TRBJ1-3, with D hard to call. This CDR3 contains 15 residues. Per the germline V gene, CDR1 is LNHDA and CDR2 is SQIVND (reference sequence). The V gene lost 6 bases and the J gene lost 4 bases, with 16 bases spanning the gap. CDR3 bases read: TGTGCCAGTAGCGCCAAACTTCTCTCCGGAAACACC. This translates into CASSAKLLSGNT. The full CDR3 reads CASSAKLLSGNTIYF.

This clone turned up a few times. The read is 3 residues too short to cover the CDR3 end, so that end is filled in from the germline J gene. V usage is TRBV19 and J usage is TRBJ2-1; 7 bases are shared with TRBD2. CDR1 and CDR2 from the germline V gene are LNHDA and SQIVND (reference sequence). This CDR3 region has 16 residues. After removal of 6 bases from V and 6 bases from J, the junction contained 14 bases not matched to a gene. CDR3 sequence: CASSRRGGSSGNEQFF. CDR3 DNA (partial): TGTGCCAGTAGCCGAAGGGGAGGGAGCTCGGGCAATGAG.

Incomplete CDR3 DNA: TGCAGTGCCGCGGTGGAGACC. Its protein is CSAAVET. In full, the CDR3 is CSAAVETQYF. The chain is built from TRBV20-1 and TRBJ2-5; D call uncertain. Coverage ceases 3 residues before the CDR3 finishes, and the germline J gene fills in the end. CDR1 is DFQATT and CDR2 is SNEGSKA in the germline V gene (reference sequence). The CDR3 contains 10 residues. The V end was cut by 6 bases, the J end by 5 bases, with 7 bases between.

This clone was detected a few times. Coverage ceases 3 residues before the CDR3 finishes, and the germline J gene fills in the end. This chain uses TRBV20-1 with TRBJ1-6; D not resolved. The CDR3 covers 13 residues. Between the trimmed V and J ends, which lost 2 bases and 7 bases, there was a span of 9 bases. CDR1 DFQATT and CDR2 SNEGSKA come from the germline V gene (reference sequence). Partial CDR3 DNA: TGCAGTGCTAGACTGGGCGGGAATTCACCC. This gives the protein CSARLGGNSP. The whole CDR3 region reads CSARLGGNSPLHF.

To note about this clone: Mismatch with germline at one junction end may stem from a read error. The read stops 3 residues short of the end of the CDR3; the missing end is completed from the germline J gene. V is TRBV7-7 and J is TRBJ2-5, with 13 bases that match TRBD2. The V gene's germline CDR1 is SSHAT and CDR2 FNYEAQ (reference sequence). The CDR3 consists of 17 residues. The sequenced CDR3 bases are TGTGCTAGCAGCCCGCAATCTGGGACTAGCGGGGTCGAGACC. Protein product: CASSPQSGTSGVET. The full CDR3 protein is CASSPQSGTSGVETQYF.

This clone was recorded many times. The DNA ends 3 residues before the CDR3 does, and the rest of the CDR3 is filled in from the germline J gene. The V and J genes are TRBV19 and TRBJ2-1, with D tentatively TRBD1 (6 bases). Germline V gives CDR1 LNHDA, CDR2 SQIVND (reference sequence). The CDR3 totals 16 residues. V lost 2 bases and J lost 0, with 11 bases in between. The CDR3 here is CASSILGQSSYNEQFF. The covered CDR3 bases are TGTGCCAGTAGTATACTCGGACAGAGCTCCTACAATGAG. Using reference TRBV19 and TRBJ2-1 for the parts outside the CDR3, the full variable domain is DGGITQSPKYLFRKEGQNVTLSCEQNLNHDAMYWYRQDPGQGLRLIYYSQIVNDFQKGDIAEGYSVSREKKESFPLTVTSAQKNPTAFYLCASSILGQSSYNEQFFGPGTRLTVL.

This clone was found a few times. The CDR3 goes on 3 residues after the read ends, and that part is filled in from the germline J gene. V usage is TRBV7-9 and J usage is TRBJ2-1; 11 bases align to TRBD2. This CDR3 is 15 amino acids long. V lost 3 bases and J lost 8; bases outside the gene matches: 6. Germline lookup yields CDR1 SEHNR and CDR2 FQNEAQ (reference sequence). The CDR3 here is CASSFTSGREHEQFF. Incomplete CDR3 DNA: TGTGCCAGCAGCTTTACTAGCGGGAGAGAGCATGAG.

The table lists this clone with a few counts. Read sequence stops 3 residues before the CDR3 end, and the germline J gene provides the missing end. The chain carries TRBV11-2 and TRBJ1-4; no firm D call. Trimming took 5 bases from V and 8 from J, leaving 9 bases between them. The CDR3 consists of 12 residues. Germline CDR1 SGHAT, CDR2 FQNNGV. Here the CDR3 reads CASSAQREKLFF. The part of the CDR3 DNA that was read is TGTGCCAGCAGCGCCCAGAGGGAAAAA.

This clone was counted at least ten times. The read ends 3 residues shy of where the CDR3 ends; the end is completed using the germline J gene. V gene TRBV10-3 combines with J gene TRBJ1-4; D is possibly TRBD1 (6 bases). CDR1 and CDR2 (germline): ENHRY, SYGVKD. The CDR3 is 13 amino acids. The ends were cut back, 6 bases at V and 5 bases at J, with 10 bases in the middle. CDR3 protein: CAISRGENEKLFF. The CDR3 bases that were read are TGTGCCATCAGCAGGGGAGAGAATGAAAAA.

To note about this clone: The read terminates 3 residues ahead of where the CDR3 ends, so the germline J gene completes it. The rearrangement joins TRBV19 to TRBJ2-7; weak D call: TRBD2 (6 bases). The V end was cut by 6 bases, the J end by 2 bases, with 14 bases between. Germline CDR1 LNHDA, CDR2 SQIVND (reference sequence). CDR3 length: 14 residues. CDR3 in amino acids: CASRASVGTYEQYF. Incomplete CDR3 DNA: TGTGCCAGTAGAGCTAGCGTTGGGACCTACGAG.

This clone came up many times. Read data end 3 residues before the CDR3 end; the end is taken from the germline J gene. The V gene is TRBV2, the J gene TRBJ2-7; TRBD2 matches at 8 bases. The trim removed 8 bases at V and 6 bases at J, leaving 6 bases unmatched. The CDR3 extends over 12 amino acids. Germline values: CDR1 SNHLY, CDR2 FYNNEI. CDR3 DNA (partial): TGTGCCAGCGCGCTAGCGGGTGTCGAG. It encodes CASALAGVE. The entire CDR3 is CASALAGVEQYF.

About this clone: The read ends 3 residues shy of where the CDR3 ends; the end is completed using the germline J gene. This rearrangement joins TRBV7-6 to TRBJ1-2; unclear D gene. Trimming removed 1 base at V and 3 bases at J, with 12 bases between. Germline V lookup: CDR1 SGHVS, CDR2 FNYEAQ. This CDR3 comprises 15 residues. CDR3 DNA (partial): TGTGCCAGCAGCTTAGGGGTCAACGGGGACTATGGC. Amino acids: CASSLGVNGDYG. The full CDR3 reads CASSLGVNGDYGYTF.

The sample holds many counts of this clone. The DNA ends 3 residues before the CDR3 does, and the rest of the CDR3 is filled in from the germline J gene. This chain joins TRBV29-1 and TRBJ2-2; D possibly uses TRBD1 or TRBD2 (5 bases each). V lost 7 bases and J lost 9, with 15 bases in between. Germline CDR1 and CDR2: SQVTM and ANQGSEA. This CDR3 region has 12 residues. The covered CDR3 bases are TGCAGCGCCGAGGGGCAGGGCAGGGAG. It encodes CSAEGQGRE. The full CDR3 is CSAEGQGRELFF.

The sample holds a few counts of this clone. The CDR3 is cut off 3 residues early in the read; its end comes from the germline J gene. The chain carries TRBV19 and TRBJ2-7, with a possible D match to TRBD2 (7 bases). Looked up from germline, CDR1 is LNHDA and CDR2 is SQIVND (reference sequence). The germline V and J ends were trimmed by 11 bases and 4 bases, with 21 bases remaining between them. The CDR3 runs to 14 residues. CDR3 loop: CARRRGHPNYEQYF. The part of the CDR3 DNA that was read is TGTGCCCGCCGGCGGGGGCATCCTAATTACGAG.

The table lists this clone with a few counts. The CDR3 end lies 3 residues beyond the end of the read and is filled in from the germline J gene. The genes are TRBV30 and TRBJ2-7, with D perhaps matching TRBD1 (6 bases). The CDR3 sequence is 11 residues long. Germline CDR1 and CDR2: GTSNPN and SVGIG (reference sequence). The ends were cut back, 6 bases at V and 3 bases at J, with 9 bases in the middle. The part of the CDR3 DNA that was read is TGTGCCTGCCAAGGGGGCTACGAG. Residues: CACQGGYE. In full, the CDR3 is CACQGGYEQYF.

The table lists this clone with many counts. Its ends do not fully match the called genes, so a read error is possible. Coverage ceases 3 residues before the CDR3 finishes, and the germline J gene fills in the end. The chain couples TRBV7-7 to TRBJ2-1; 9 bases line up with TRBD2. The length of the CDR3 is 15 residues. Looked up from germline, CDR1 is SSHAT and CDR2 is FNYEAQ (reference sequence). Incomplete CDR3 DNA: TGTGCTAGCAGGGCACTAGCGGGTTCCTACAATGAG. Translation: CASRALAGSYNE. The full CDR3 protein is CASRALAGSYNEQFF. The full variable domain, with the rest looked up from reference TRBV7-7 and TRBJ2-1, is GAGVSQSPRYKVTKRGQDVTLRCDPISSHATLYWYQQALGQGPEFLTYFNYEAQPDKSGLPSDRFSAERPEGSISTLTIQRTEQRDSAMYRCASRALAGSYNEQFFGPGTRLTVL.

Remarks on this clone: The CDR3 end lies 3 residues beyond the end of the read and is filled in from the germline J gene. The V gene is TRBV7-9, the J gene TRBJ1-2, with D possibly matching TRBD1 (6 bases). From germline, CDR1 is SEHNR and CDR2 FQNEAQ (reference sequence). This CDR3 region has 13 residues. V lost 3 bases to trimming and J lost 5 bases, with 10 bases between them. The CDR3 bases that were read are TGTGCCAGCAGCTTGGGTCAGGGGTATGGC. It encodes CASSLGQGYG. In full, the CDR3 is CASSLGQGYGYTF.